This T cell receptor (beta chain) was profiled in a study of T cells in Graves' hyperthyroidism and ophthalmopathy. This clonotype has at least ten counts. Antigen: not known. Study-wide points: Ophthalmopathy stood apart from stable hyperthyroidism in a 13 V-J model.

Diagnosis relied on clinical symptoms, serum thyroxine and TRAb, thyroid ultrasound and orbital computed tomography. Amplified TCR beta CDR3 regions derived from RNA transcripts. The TCR CDR3 was amplified in a first-round RT-PCR using the HTBI primer set. MiXCR, applied by TCRdb to the multiplex PCR reads, yields one record per CDR3 protein. The repertoire holds around 660,000 distinct CDR3 sequences, with about 45% as singletons. This TCR was recovered from an adult man with Graves' disease, either hyperthyroidism or ophthalmopathy (not recorded which). Sequencing was performed on peripheral blood or thyroid tissue (not recorded which).

This CDR3 reads CASSLAAGLTEAFF. In DNA, the CDR3 is TGTGCCAGCAGCTTAGCGGCAGGGCTCACTGAAGCTTTCTTT. The genes are TRBV7-9 and TRBJ1-1; TRBD1 is a possible D gene (5 bases). The CDR3 covers 14 residues. Looked up from germline, CDR1 is SEHNR and CDR2 is FQNEAQ (reference sequence). V was clipped by 0 bases and J by 4 bases, with 9 bases between them.